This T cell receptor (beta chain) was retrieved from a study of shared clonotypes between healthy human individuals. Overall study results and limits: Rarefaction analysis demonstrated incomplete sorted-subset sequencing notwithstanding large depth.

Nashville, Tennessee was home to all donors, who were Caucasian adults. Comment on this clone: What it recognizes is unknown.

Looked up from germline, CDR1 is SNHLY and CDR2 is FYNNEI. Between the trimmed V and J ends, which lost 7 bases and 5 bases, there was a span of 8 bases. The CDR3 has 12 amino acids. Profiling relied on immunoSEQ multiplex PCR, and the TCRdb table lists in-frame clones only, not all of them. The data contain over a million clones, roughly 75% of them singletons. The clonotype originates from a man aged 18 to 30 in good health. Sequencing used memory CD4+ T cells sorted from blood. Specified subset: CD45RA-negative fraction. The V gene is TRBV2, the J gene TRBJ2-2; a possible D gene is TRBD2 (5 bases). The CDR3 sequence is CASTEVTGELFF. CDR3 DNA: TGTGCCAGCACGGAGGTGACCGGGGAGCTGTTTTTT.